This passage covers 24 T cell receptor beta chains from one sample sequenced in a study of technical replicates of blood from several donors. Sequencing was performed with immunoSEQ multiplex PCR; in TCRdb, only in-frame clones are kept and a portion is missing. The table lists 50,000 to 65,000 clones, over 90% of them singletons. Material: PBMCs. These TCRs come from a human donor in good health. Some clones in this sample may be carry-over from other donors' samples.

The chain recombines TRBV4-1 with TRBJ2-3, with D perhaps matching TRBD2 (5 bases). Germline V CDR1 and CDR2: MGHRA, YSYEKL. The CDR3 is made up of 14 amino acids. V was shortened by 1 base and J by 5 bases, with 10 bases between the two germline ends. The CDR3 DNA reads TGCGCCAGCAGCCAAGCCGACCGGGGAGATACGCAGTATTTT. Protein: CASSQADRGDTQYF.

The CDR3 loop is CASSLAAGGTDGYTF. The CDR3 bases are TGTGCCAGCAGCTTAGCGGCAGGGGGCACCGATGGCTACACCTTC. The chain combines TRBV7-2 with TRBJ1-2; 8 bases match TRBD1. This CDR3 region has 15 residues. CDR1 SGHTA and CDR2 FQGNSA come from the germline V gene. V trimming: 0 bases; J trimming: 6 bases; junction bases outside the gene matches: 6.

V gene TRBV19 combines with J gene TRBJ2-7; possibly TRBD2 for D (6 bases). The V gene lost 1 base and the J gene lost 2 bases, with 12 bases spanning the gap. Per the germline V gene, CDR1 is LNHDA and CDR2 is SQIVND (reference sequence). The CDR3 runs 15 residues. The CDR3 region has the DNA TGTGCCAGTAGTATAGCCTGGGGAGGACCCTACGAGCAGTACTTC. Its protein product is CASSIAWGGPYEQYF. The full variable domain, with the rest looked up from reference TRBV19 and TRBJ2-7, is DGGITQSPKYLFRKEGQNVTLSCEQNLNHDAMYWYRQDPGQGLRLIYYSQIVNDFQKGDIAEGYSVSREKKESFPLTVTSAQKNPTAFYLCASSIAWGGPYEQYFGPGTRLTVT.

The V gene is TRBV5-6, the J gene TRBJ2-2; unclear D gene. Germline V gene lookup returns CDR1 SGHDT and CDR2 YYEEEE. Trimming took 1 base from V and 0 from J, leaving 7 bases between them. This CDR3 spans 15 amino acids. In DNA form, the CDR3 reads TGTGCCAGCAGCTTGTGGGCAGCGAACACCGGGGAGCTGTTTTTT. This sequence encodes CASSLWAANTGELFF.

The chain links TRBV5-1 to TRBJ2-1, with 9 bases fitting TRBD1. V lost 3 bases, J lost 3 bases, and 1 base stayed unmatched. The CDR3 extends over 14 amino acids. Germline values: CDR1 SGHRS, CDR2 YFSETQ. The CDR3 loop is CASSSTGGYNEQFF. CDR3 nucleotides: TGCGCCAGCAGCTCGACAGGGGGCTACAATGAGCAGTTCTTC. The whole variable domain, remainder taken from reference TRBV5-1 and TRBJ2-1, is KAGVTQTPRYLIKTRGQQVTLSCSPISGHRSVSWYQQTPGQGLQFLFEYFSETQRNKGNFPGRFSGRQFSNSRSEMNVSTLELGDSALYLCASSSTGGYNEQFFGPGTRLTVL.

The genes are TRBV4-2 and TRBJ2-2, with 12 positions matching TRBD2. With 1 base clipped from V and 6 bases from J, the junction kept 12 bases outside the gene matches. Germline V gene lookup returns CDR1 LGHNA and CDR2 YNFKEQ. The CDR3 has 19 amino acids. The CDR3 DNA reads TGTGCCAGCAGCCAAGCCCCGACTAGCGGGAGAATTAGGGCCGGGGAGCTGTTTTTT. Translation gives CASSQAPTSGRIRAGELFF.

The J gene is TRBJ1-6, the V gene TRBV7-2, with D unclear. This CDR3 has 16 residues. The V gene lost 5 bases and the J gene lost 0 bases, with 11 bases spanning the gap. Germline V gene sequence: CDR1 SGHTA, CDR2 FQGNSA. The CDR3 reads CASSEVFSSYNSPLHF. The CDR3 nucleotides read TGTGCCAGCAGCGAGGTCTTCAGCTCCTATAATTCACCCCTCCACTTT.

The gene calls are TRBV6-5 and TRBJ2-7; 9 bases match TRBD2. CDR3 length: 14 amino acids. The germline gives CDR1 MNHEY, CDR2 SVGAGI. The V gene end was trimmed by 2 bases and the J gene end by 5 bases; junction bases not matched to a gene: 4. The CDR3 coding sequence is TGTGCCAGCAGTTACAGCGGGGGGCGCAACGAGCAGTACTTC. It encodes CASSYSGGRNEQYF.

This clone was seen once. The chain employs TRBV5-5 and TRBJ2-1, with D possibly TRBD2 on 6 matching bases. The V end was cut by 0 bases, the J end by 7 bases, with 14 bases between. The length of the CDR3 is 15 residues. Germline CDR1 and CDR2: SGHKS and YYEKEE (reference sequence). CDR3 DNA sequence: TGTGCCAGCAGCTTGGGCCCCGGAGGGGTGAATGAGCAGTTCTTC. Its translation: CASSLGPGGVNEQFF. Full variable domain (remainder filled in from reference TRBV5-5 and TRBJ2-1): DAGVTQSPTHLIKTRGQQVTLRCSPISGHKSVSWYQQVLGQGPQFIFQYYEKEERGRGNFPDRFSARQFPNYSSELNVNALLLGDSALYLCASSLGPGGVNEQFFGPGTRLTVL.

This chain links TRBV4-3 with TRBJ2-3; D is uncertain. Germline CDR1 reads LGHNA; CDR2 reads YSLEER. The CDR3 is 13 residues long. V lost 3 bases and J lost 5, with 9 bases in between. CDR3 in DNA: TGCGCCAGCAGCCAGGAGAATGGAGATACGCAGTATTTT. Protein: CASSQENGDTQYF.

CDR3 region: CASSVGTSGQETQYF. The CDR3 coding sequence is TGTGCCAGCAGCGTGGGGACTAGCGGCCAAGAGACCCAGTACTTC. The V call is TRBV9, the J call TRBJ2-5; 11 bases are a match to TRBD2. The V gene end was trimmed by 2 bases and the J gene end by 1 base; junction bases not matched to a gene: 1. This CDR3 has 15 amino acids. Germline V lookup: CDR1 SGDLS, CDR2 YYNGEE. Combining the CDR3 with reference TRBV9 and TRBJ2-5 gives the whole variable domain DSGVTQTPKHLITATGQRVTLRCSPRSGDLSVYWYQQSLDQGLQFLIQYYNGEERAKGNILERFSAQQFPDLHSELNLSSLELGDSALYFCASSVGTSGQETQYFGPGTRLLVL.

This chain links TRBV29-1 with TRBJ2-3, with 10 bases identical to TRBD2. The junction had 5 bases not matched to a gene; V was cut back by 3 bases and J by 2 bases. There are 15 residues in the CDR3. The germline CDR1 and CDR2 sequences are SQVTM and ANQGSEA. The CDR3 DNA reads TGCAGCGTTGACACTAGCGGGGATATCACAGATACGCAGTATTTT. Translated: CSVDTSGDITDTQYF.

The chain links TRBV21-1 to TRBJ1-2; the D call TRBD1 from the table was never checked on the DNA. TRBV21-1 is a listed pseudogene. CDR3 length: 17 amino acids. The CDR3 sequence is CASSNLRQGADNYGYTF. The CDR3 DNA reads TGTGCCAGCAGCAACCTACGACAGGGGGCCGACAACTATGGCTACACCTTC.

The chain links TRBV5-1 to TRBJ2-2; 13 nucleotides line up with TRBD2. The germline V gene has CDR1 SGHRS and CDR2 YFSETQ. V was clipped by 3 bases and J by 6 bases; unmatched bases: 11. This CDR3 comprises 18 residues. The CDR3 loop reads CASSSLSTGLAGPGELFF. CDR3 DNA: TGCGCCAGCAGCTCTTTATCAACGGGACTAGCGGGACCCGGGGAGCTGTTTTTT.

This chain connects TRBV7-9 to TRBJ1-4, with 9 bases that match TRBD1. CDR1 is SEHNR, CDR2 FQNEAQ, per germline (reference sequence). The ends lost 4 bases at V and 6 bases at J; junction bases unmatched: 6. The CDR3 spans 15 residues. The CDR3 sequence: CASSSRTGEDEKLFF. The DNA of the CDR3 is TGTGCCAGCAGCTCGAGGACAGGGGAAGATGAAAAACTGTTTTTT.

The V and J genes are TRBV15 and TRBJ2-5; D not resolved. Trimming took 0 bases from V and 4 from J, leaving 6 bases between them. The CDR3 loop spans 13 amino acids. CDR1 and CDR2 from the germline V gene are LNHNV and YYDKDF (reference sequence). CDR3: CATSRETRETQYF. For the CDR3, the DNA is TGTGCCACCAGCAGAGAAACGAGAGAGACCCAGTACTTC.

This chain connects TRBV9 to TRBJ1-2, with a weak D call TRBD1 (5 bases). The V and J ends lost 1 base and 4 bases respectively, with 20 bases between them. The CDR3 runs 17 residues. Germline values: CDR1 SGDLS, CDR2 YYNGEE. CDR3 region: CASSVRFGQGSFYGYTF. DNA of the CDR3: TGTGCCAGCAGCGTAAGATTCGGCCAGGGTAGTTTCTATGGCTACACCTTC.

The V gene is TRBV2, the J gene TRBJ1-5; TRBD1 matches at 8 bases. From germline, CDR1 is SNHLY and CDR2 FYNNEI. This CDR3 is built from 16 residues. Unmatched junction bases numbered 7, after V lost 6 bases and J lost 0 bases. For the CDR3, the DNA is TGTGCCAGCAGGGCACAGGGGGGAAATAGCAATCAGCCCCAGCATTTT. Translation gives CASRAQGGNSNQPQHF.

The V call is TRBV7-8, the J call TRBJ1-2; the D is unclear. V lost 1 base and J 4 bases, leaving 13 bases between the germline ends. From germline, CDR1 is SGHVS and CDR2 FQNEAQ. This CDR3 has 15 residues. CDR3: CASSLVAAALYGYTF. The CDR3 DNA follows: TGTGCCAGCAGCTTAGTAGCGGCGGCCCTCTATGGCTACACCTTC.

The V gene is TRBV13, the J gene TRBJ2-7; D is uncertain. The V end lost 5 bases, the J end lost 6 bases, and 20 bases lay between the germline ends. The germline V gene has CDR1 PRHDT and CDR2 FYEKMQ (reference sequence). This CDR3 has 15 residues. The chain's CDR3 is CASSPTLGQVREQYF. CDR3 DNA sequence: TGTGCCAGCAGCCCTACTTTGGGCCAGGTCCGCGAGCAGTACTTC. The full variable domain, its missing parts supplied by reference TRBV13 and TRBJ2-7, is AAGVIQSPRHLIKEKRETATLKCYPIPRHDTVYWYQQGPGQDPQFLISFYEKMQSDKGSIPDRFSAQQFSDYHSELNMSSLELGDSALYFCASSPTLGQVREQYFGPGTRLTVT.

This sequence joins TRBV14 and TRBJ2-7, with a tentative D call TRBD2 (5 bases). The germline V gene encodes CDR1 SGHDN and CDR2 FVKESK. The CDR3 extends over 13 amino acids. Trimming took 5 bases from V and 6 from J, leaving 14 bases between them. CDR3 sequence: CASSSQTAGEQYF. CDR3 DNA: TGTGCCAGCAGCTCCCAGACCGCGGGCGAGCAGTACTTC.

The rearrangement links TRBV9 to TRBJ2-7; TRBD2 might be the D (7 bases). The germline V gene has CDR1 SGDLS and CDR2 YYNGEE. Trimming took 10 bases from V and 3 from J, leaving 20 bases between them. This CDR3 has 14 residues. The CDR3 region is CAPTPGEGVYEQYF. CDR3 nucleotides: TGTGCCCCTACCCCAGGGGAGGGGGTCTACGAGCAGTACTTC. The variable domain in full, with the rest retrieved from reference TRBV9 and TRBJ2-7, is DSGVTQTPKHLITATGQRVTLRCSPRSGDLSVYWYQQSLDQGLQFLIQYYNGEERAKGNILERFSAQQFPDLHSELNLSSLELGDSALYFCAPTPGEGVYEQYFGPGTRLTVT.

The chain joins TRBV19 to TRBJ1-1; TRBD1 aligns across 9 bases. Trimming cost V 3 bases and J 4 bases; bases outside gene matches: 6. Per germline, CDR1 LNHDA and CDR2 SQIVND (reference sequence). The CDR3 covers 15 residues. The CDR3 region has the DNA TGTGCCAGTAGTATGCTTACAGGGGGCTTCACTGAAGCTTTCTTT. As protein: CASSMLTGGFTEAFF.

The CDR3 protein is CASSFKGAPTDTQYF. The CDR3 coding sequence is TGCGCCAGCAGCTTTAAAGGAGCGCCCACAGATACGCAGTATTTT. This chain links TRBV5-1 with TRBJ2-3; D uncertain. V was clipped by 2 bases and J by 2 bases, with 12 bases between them. Per the germline V gene, CDR1 is SGHRS and CDR2 is YFSETQ. The CDR3 contains 15 residues.